This TCR beta chain was identified in a study of STAT5B mutations in CD4+ large granular lymphocyte leukemia. V dropped 6 bases and J dropped 7 bases, with 12 bases sitting between them. The CDR3 totals 13 residues. Germline values: CDR1 MNHEY, CDR2 SVGAGI. Data came from immunoSEQ multiplex PCR; TCRdb stores just in-frame clones and leaves some out. The sample carries roughly 34,000 clones, roughly 79% recorded once. This chain joins TRBV6-5 and TRBJ2-2; perhaps TRBD2 as D (5 bases). Sequencing used CD4+ T cells from blood buffy coats. This clonotype was obtained from a human donor in good health. The CDR3 bases are TGTGCCAGCAGGGGATCCGGGGTCGGGGAGCTGTTTTTT. Residues: CASRGSGVGELFF.